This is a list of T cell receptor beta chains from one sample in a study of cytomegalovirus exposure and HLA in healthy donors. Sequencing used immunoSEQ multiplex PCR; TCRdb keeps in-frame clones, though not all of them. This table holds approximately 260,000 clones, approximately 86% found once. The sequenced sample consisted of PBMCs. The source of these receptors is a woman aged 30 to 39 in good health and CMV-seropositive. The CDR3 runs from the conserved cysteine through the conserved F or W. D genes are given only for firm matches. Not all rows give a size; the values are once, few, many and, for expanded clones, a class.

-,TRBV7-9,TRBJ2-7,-,TGTGCCAGCAGTCCCCGGGACACCCTCTACGAGCAGTACTTC,CASSPRDTLYEQYF
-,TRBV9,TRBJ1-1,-,TGTGCCAGCAGCGTAGAGTCAGGGAACACTGAAGCTTTCTTT,CASSVESGNTEAFF
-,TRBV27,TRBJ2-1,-,TGTGCCAGCAGTACTTCCTCCGGGGAGCGTGACAATGAGCAGTTCTTC,CASSTSSGERDNEQFF
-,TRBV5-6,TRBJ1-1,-,TGTGCCAGCAGCGGTACGACAGGCCCCATTCACACTGAAGCTTTCTTT,CASSGTTGPIHTEAFF
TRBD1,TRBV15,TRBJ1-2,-,TGTGCCACCAGCAGAGATCCGGGACAGGGAATCTATGGCTACACCTTC,CATSRDPGQGIYGYTF
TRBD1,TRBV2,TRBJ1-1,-,TGTGCCAGCAGACCCCCGGGACAGGTCGCATCTGAAGCTTTCTTT,CASRPPGQVASEAFF
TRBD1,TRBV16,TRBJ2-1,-,TGTGCCAGCAGCCAATCGCCAGGGGGCGTTGAGCAGTTCTTC,CASSQSPGGVEQFF
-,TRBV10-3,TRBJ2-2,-,TGTGCCATCAGCGGACTTTACACCGGGGAGCTGTTTTTT,CAISGLYTGELFF
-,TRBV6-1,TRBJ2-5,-,TGTGCCAGCAGTGAATCCAAAGAGACCCAGTACTTC,CASSESKETQYF
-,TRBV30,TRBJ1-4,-,TGTGCCTGGAGTCTAGCTCCAACTAATGAAAAACTGTTTTTT,CAWSLAPTNEKLFF
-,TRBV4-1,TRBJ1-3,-,TGCGCCAGCAGCCAAGTCGACAGCAGCTCTGGAAACACCATATATTTT,CASSQVDSSSGNTIYF
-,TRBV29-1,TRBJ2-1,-,TGCAGCGTAGAACAGGGCTATGAGCAGTTCTTC,CSVEQGYEQFF
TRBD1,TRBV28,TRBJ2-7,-,TGTGCCAGCAGTTTGATCCGAGGGACAGGGATCTACGAGCAGTACTTC,CASSLIRGTGIYEQYF
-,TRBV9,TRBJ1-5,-,TGTGCCAGCAGCGTAGAAGGTCGGGGTCAGCCCCAGCATTTT,CASSVEGRGQPQHF
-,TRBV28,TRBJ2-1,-,TGTGCCAGCAGTTTACTTGGCAAATACAATGAGCAGTTCTTC,CASSLLGKYNEQFF
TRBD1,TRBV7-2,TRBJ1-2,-,TGTGCCAGCAGCCGGGGACAGGGCTATGGCTACACCTTC,CASSRGQGYGYTF
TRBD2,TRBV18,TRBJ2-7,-,TGTGCCAGCTCATCAAGCGGGAGCAGCTACGAGCAGTACTTC,CASSSSGSSYEQYF
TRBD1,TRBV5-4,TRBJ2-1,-,TGTGCCAGCAGCAGCCGACAGGGGTCCTACAATGAGCAGTTCTTC,CASSSRQGSYNEQFF
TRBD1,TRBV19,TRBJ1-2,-,TGTGCCAGTAGTCCCGGGACAGGAAACTATGGCTACACCTTC,CASSPGTGNYGYTF
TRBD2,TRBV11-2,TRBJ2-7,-,TGTGCCAGCAGCTGGACTAGCGGCGTGTACTACGAGCAGTACTTC,CASSWTSGVYYEQYF
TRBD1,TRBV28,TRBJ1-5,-,TGTGCCAGCAGTCGTGGACAGGGGGTCAATCAGCCCCAGCATTTT,CASSRGQGVNQPQHF
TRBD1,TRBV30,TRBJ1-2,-,TGTGCCTGGAACTTAGGGACAGGGGCTTCTGAAGGCTACACCTTC,CAWNLGTGASEGYTF
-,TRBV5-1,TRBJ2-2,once,TGCGCCAGCAGCTTGGAGAGGAACACCGGGGAGCTGTTTTTT,CASSLERNTGELFF
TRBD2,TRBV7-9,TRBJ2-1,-,TGTGCCAGCAGCCAAGGACTAGCGGGAGCCGGAAATGAGCAGTTCTTC,CASSQGLAGAGNEQFF
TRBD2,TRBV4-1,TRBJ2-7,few,TGCGCCAGCAGTCCTACGGCGGGGGACGAGCAGTACTTC,CASSPTAGDEQYF
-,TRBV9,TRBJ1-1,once,TGTGCCAGCAGCCCGATTGGGGGGGACACTGAAGCTTTCTTT,CASSPIGGDTEAFF
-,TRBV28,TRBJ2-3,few,TGTGCCAGCGGATCGGGGGACACAGATACGCAGTATTTT,CASGSGDTDTQYF
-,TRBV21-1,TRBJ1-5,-,TGTGCCAGCAGCAAAGCCGGCCGACTCCCGGGCAATCAGCCCCAGCATTTT,CASSKAGRLPGNQPQHF
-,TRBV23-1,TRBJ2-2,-,TGCGCCAGCAGTCAACTACAACCTCCCAGGCAGAACACCGGGGAGCTGTTTTTT,CASSQLQPPRQNTGELFF
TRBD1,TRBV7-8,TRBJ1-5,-,TGTGCCAGCAGTAGGGGGCAGGGGGCGCGACAGCCCCAGCATTTT,CASSRGQGARQPQHF
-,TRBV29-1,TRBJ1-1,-,TGCAGCGTTGTCGTCAGGGCTAACACTGAAGCTTTCTTT,CSVVVRANTEAFF
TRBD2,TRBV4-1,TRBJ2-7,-,TGCGCCAGCAGCCAAGTTAGCGGGGGCAGCTCCTACGAGCAGTACTTC,CASSQVSGGSSYEQYF
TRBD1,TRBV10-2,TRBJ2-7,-,TGCGCCAGCAGTCCCCCGGGACAGGGGACCTACGAGCAGTACTTC,CASSPPGQGTYEQYF
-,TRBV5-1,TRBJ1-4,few,TGCGCCAGCAGTGGGGGGGCAGTTAATGAAAAACTGTTTTTT,CASSGGAVNEKLFF
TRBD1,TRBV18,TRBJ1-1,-,TGTGCCAGCTCAGCGGACAGGCTGAACACTGAAGCTTTCTTT,CASSADRLNTEAFF
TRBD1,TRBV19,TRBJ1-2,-,TGTGCCAGTAGTTTGACAGGGGCAGGGTATGGCTACACCTTC,CASSLTGAGYGYTF
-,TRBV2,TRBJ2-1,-,TGTGCCAGCATCTTGGGGGGTGGGAATGAGCAGTTCTTC,CASILGGGNEQFF
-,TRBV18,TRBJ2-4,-,TGTGCCAGCTCACCTCAGGGTTTAGCCAAAAACATTCAGTACTTC,CASSPQGLAKNIQYF
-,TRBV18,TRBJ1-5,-,TGTGCCAGCTCACCAGGACAGCCCAATCAGCCCCAGCATTTT,CASSPGQPNQPQHF
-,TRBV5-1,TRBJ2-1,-,TGCGCCAGCAGCCGGGGGGCGGCGGATTACAATGAGCAGTTCTTC,CASSRGAADYNEQFF
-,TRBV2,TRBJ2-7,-,TGTGCCAGCAGTGATTCGATACGATACAGCCCCTACGAGCAGTACTTC,CASSDSIRYSPYEQYF
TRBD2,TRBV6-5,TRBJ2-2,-,TGTGCCAGCAGTTGGCGACTAGCGAGGACCGGGGAGCTGTTTTTT,CASSWRLARTGELFF